These T cell receptor beta chains were read from a single sample in a study of cytomegalovirus exposure and HLA in healthy donors. Repertoires were generated with immunoSEQ multiplex PCR, while TCRdb's copy carries only in-frame clones and drops some. The repertoire has around 160,000 clones, 75% to 80% of them found once; the top ten carry about an eighth. Sequenced material: PBMCs. These receptors were taken from a man in his fifties in good health and CMV-seropositive. CDR3s include the opening cysteine and the closing phenylalanine or tryptophan. The order of the fields is D gene, clone size, V gene, J gene, CDR3 length, CDR3 protein, CDR3 DNA. The D gene is left open where the match is weak. Where a row states a size, it is once, few, many or the class of an expanded clone; other rows omit it.

>-|once|TRBV28|TRBJ1-2|16
CASSPSTRQRIYGYTF
TGTGCCAGCAGTCCTTCCACCCGACAGAGAATATATGGCTACACCTTC
>-|-|TRBV11-2|TRBJ2-3|12
CASRQERHTQYF
TGTGCCAGCAGACAGGAGAGACATACGCAGTATTTT
>TRBD1|-|TRBV23-1|TRBJ2-4|17
CASRAGTGEAGKNIQYF
TGCGCCAGCAGAGCCGGGACAGGGGAGGCGGGCAAAAACATTCAGTACTTC
>TRBD1|-|TRBV19|TRBJ1-5|14
CASSVGQGNQPQHF
TGTGCCAGTAGTGTCGGACAGGGAAATCAGCCCCAGCATTTT
>TRBD2|-|TRBV30|TRBJ2-1|15
CAWLAGGFSYNEQFF
TGTGCCTGGCTAGCGGGGGGGTTCTCCTACAATGAGCAGTTCTTC
>-|-|TRBV6-8|TRBJ1-1|16
CASSYRPTTMNTEAFF
TGTGCCAGCAGTTATCGACCGACTACTATGAACACTGAAGCTTTCTTT
>-|-|TRBV6-6|TRBJ1-2|15
CASSYLAGRNYGYTF
TGTGCCAGCAGTTACTTAGCAGGGCGCAACTATGGCTACACCTTC
>TRBD1|-|TRBV6-5|TRBJ1-4|14
CASSDRGLKEKLFF
TGTGCCAGCAGCGACAGGGGGCTGAAGGAAAAACTGTTTTTT
>-|once|TRBV2|TRBJ1-5|17
CASSVRLGGLSNQPQHF
TGTGCCAGCAGCGTACGGTTGGGGGGACTTAGCAATCAGCCCCAGCATTTT
>TRBD1|few|TRBV14|TRBJ1-1|14
CASSQAATGGLAFF
TGTGCCAGCAGCCAAGCTGCGACAGGGGGCCTCGCTTTCTTT
>-|-|TRBV29-1|TRBJ1-2|17
CSVEEGLGTPNNYGYTF
TGCAGCGTTGAAGAAGGATTAGGGACTCCGAATAACTATGGCTACACCTTC
>-|-|TRBV25-1|TRBJ2-3|12
CASSGTDDTQYF
TGTGCCAGCAGTGGGACTGACGATACGCAGTATTTT
>-|once|TRBV7-2|TRBJ2-3|15
CASSPRQLSTDTQYF
TGTGCCAGCAGCCCACGACAGCTAAGCACAGATACGCAGTATTTT
>-|-|TRBV6-5|TRBJ1-1|13
CASRNGENTEAFF
TGTGCCAGCAGAAACGGAGAAAACACTGAAGCTTTCTTT
>-|-|TRBV11-2|TRBJ2-1|11
CASRITGEQFF
TGTGCCAGCCGGATCACGGGTGAGCAGTTCTTC
>TRBD1|-|TRBV6-1|TRBJ2-6|15
CASSDRGTGANVLTF
TGTGCCAGCTCCGACAGGGGTACCGGGGCCAACGTCCTGACTTTC
>-|-|TRBV6-1|TRBJ1-6|14
CASGSGRGNSPLHF
TGTGCCAGCGGGTCTGGCAGGGGCAATTCACCCCTCCACTTT
>-|-|TRBV28|TRBJ2-3|16
CASSSHPWSPTDTQYF
TGTGCCAGCAGTTCCCACCCTTGGAGCCCCACAGATACGCAGTATTTT
>-|-|TRBV28|TRBJ1-1|11
CASWLNTEAFF
TGTGCCAGCTGGCTGAACACTGAAGCTTTCTTT
>-|-|TRBV5-4|TRBJ1-1|15
CASSLANGLNTEAFF
TGTGCCAGCAGCTTGGCCAACGGGTTGAACACTGAAGCTTTCTTT
>-|once|TRBV19|TRBJ2-1|13
CASSIGLANEQFF
TGTGCCAGTAGTATAGGCCTAGCTAATGAGCAGTTCTTC
>TRBD1|-|TRBV28|TRBJ2-3|14
CASSNDRASDTQYF
TGTGCCAGCAGTAATGACAGGGCATCAGATACGCAGTATTTT
>TRBD1|once|TRBV5-6|TRBJ2-5|14
CASSYGTGEETQYF
TGTGCCAGCAGCTATGGGACAGGGGAGGAGACCCAGTACTTC
>TRBD1|once|TRBV6-4|TRBJ1-6|14
CASSDRDRNSPLHF
TGTGCCAGCAGTGACCGGGACAGAAATTCACCCCTCCACTTT
>TRBD2|-|TRBV27|TRBJ2-3|17
CASRLSGGAVGKDTQYF
TGTGCCAGCAGACTTAGCGGGGGGGCCGTGGGAAAAGATACGCAGTATTTT
>TRBD1|-|TRBV7-8|TRBJ2-1|16
CASSLLPGQVNNEQFF
TGTGCCAGCAGCTTATTGCCGGGACAGGTTAACAATGAGCAGTTCTTC
>TRBD1|-|TRBV5-5|TRBJ2-2|16
CASSLGTGINTGELFF
TGTGCCAGCAGCTTGGGGACAGGTATAAACACCGGGGAGCTGTTTTTT
>-|-|TRBV4-1|TRBJ1-5|14
CASSQDPRYQPQHF
TGCGCCAGCAGCCAAGATCCCAGGTATCAGCCCCAGCATTTT
>TRBD2|-|TRBV13|TRBJ2-3|18
CASSLGLAVRAGTDTQYF
TGTGCCAGCAGCTTAGGGCTAGCGGTTCGAGCAGGCACAGATACGCAGTATTTT
>TRBD1|few|TRBV11-2|TRBJ1-2|14
CASSRQGSGHGYTF
TGTGCCAGCAGCCGACAGGGAAGTGGGCATGGCTACACCTTC
>-|-|TRBV6-1|TRBJ1-4|14
CATRMGGVNEKLFF
TGTGCCACCCGGATGGGAGGGGTTAATGAAAAACTGTTTTTT
>-|once|TRBV7-8|TRBJ2-3|15
CASSLQQPSTDTQYF
TGTGCCAGCAGCCTTCAACAGCCTAGCACAGATACGCAGTATTTT
>TRBD2|-|TRBV7-9|TRBJ2-5|15
CASSLRLAGVETQYF
TGTGCCAGCAGCCTCCGTCTAGCGGGGGTTGAGACCCAGTACTTC
>-|-|TRBV5-1|TRBJ2-5|13
CASSLDGFETQYF
TGCGCCAGCAGCTTGGACGGGTTTGAGACCCAGTACTTC
>-|-|TRBV5-1|TRBJ2-7|13
CASSLGRRYEQYF
TGCGCCAGCAGCTTGGGTCGTCGGTACGAGCAGTACTTC
>-|once|TRBV5-1|TRBJ2-5|14
CASRAQYEGETQYF
TGCGCCAGCAGAGCGCAGTATGAAGGAGAGACCCAGTACTTC
>-|-|TRBV18|TRBJ2-1|14
CASSPPGGGNEQFF
TGTGCCAGCTCACCACCGGGGGGTGGCAATGAGCAGTTCTTC
>-|-|TRBV11-2|TRBJ1-6|16
CASSLESRRRGGPLHF
TGTGCCAGCAGCTTGGAGAGCCGACGAAGAGGGGGACCCCTCCACTTT
>TRBD2|-|TRBV9|TRBJ2-3|15
CASLKGTSDTDTQYF
TGTGCCAGCCTAAAGGGGACTAGCGATACAGATACGCAGTATTTT
>TRBD2|-|TRBV7-6|TRBJ2-1|15
CASSPAGGPYNEQFF
TGTGCCAGCAGCCCAGCGGGGGGGCCCTACAATGAGCAGTTCTTC
>-|-|TRBV7-8|TRBJ2-3|13
CASGARGPDTQYF
TGTGCCAGCGGGGCCAGGGGACCAGATACGCAGTATTTT